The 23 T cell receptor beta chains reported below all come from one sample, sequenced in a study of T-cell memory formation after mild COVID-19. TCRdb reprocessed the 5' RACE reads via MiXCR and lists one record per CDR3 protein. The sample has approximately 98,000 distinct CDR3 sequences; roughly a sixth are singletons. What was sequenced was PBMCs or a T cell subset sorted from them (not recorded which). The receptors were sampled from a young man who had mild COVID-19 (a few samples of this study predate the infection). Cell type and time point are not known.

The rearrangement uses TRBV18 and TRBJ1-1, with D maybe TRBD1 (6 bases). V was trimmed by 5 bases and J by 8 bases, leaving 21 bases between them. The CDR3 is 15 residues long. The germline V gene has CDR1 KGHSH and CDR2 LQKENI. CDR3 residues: CASSSLLGGKGEAFF. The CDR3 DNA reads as TGTGCCAGCTCATCCCTCCTAGGGGGAAAAGGGGAAGCTTTCTTT.

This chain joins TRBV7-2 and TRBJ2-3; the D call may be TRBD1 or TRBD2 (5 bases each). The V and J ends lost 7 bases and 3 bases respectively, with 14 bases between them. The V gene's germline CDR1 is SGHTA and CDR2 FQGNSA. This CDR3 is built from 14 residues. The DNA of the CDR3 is TGTGCCAGCAAGACGGACTGGGGGACAGATACGCAGTATTTT. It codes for CASKTDWGTDTQYF.

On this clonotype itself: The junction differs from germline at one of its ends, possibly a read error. The CDR3 nucleotides read TGTGCCAGCACCTTAAGACTAGCGGGGGACAATGAGCAGTTCTTC. Residues: CASTLRLAGDNEQFF. J is TRBJ2-1 and V is TRBV7-8, with 12 nucleotides matching TRBD2. CDR1 is SGHVS and CDR2 is FQNEAQ in the germline V gene. CDR3 length: 15 amino acids.

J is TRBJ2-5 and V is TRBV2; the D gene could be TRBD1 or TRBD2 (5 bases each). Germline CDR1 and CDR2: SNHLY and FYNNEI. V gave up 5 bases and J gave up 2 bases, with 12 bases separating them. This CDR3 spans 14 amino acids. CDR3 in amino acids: CASSHPGPQETQYF. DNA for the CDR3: TGTGCCAGCAGTCACCCGGGGCCACAAGAGACCCAGTACTTC. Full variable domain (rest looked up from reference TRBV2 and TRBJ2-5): EPEVTQTPSHQVTQMGQEVILRCVPISNHLYFYWYRQILGQKVEFLVSFYNNEISEKSEIFDDQFSVERPDGSNFTLKIRSTKLEDSAMYFCASSHPGPQETQYFGPGTRLLVL.

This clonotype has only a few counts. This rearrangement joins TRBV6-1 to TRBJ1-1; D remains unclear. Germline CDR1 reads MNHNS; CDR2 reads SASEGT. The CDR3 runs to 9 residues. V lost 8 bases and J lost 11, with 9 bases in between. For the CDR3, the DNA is TGTGCCAGCGGGTCGGATGCTTTCTTT. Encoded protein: CASGSDAFF.

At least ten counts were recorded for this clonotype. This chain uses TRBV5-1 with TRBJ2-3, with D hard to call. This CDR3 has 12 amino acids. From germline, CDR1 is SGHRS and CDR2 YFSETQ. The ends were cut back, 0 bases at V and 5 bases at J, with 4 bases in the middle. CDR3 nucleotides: TGCGCCAGCAGCTTGGTCGGAGATACGCAGTATTTT. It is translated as CASSLVGDTQYF.

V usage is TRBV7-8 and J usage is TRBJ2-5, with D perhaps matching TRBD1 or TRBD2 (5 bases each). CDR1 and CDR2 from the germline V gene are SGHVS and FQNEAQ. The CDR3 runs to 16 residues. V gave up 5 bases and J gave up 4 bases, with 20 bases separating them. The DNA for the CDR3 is TGTGCCAGCAGCCCGGGGCGTGGGTATGGGGGAGAGACCCAGTACTTC. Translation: CASSPGRGYGGETQYF.

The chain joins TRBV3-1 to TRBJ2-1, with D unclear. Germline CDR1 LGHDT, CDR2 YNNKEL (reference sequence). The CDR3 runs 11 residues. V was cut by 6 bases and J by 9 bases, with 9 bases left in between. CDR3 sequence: CASSETAEQFF. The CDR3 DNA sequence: TGTGCCAGCAGTGAGACCGCTGAGCAGTTCTTC.

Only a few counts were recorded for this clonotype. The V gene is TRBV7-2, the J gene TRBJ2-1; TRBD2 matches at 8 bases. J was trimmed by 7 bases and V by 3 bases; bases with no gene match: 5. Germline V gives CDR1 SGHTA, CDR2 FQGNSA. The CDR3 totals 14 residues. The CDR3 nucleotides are TGTGCCAGCAGCTTCACGTCGGGGGGGAATGAGCAGTTCTTC. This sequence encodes CASSFTSGGNEQFF.

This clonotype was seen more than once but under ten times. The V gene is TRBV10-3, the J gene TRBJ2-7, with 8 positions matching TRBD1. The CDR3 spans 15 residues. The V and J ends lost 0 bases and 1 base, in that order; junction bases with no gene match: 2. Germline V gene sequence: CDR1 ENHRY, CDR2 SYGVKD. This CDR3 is CAISESRDRSYEQYV. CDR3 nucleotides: TGTGCCATCAGTGAGTCGAGGGACAGGTCCTACGAGCAGTACGTC.

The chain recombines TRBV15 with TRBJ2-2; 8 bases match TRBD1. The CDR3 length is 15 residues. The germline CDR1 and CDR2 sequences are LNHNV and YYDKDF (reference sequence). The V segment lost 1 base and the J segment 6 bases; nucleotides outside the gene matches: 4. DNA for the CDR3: TGTGCCACCAGCAGAGTGACAGGGGTGTCCGGGGAGCTGTTTTTT. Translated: CATSRVTGVSGELFF.

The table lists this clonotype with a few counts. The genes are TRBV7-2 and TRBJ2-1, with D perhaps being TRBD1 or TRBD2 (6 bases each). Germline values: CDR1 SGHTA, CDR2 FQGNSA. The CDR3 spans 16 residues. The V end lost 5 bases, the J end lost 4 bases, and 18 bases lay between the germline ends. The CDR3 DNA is TGTGCCAGCAGCATCGGAGGGGGGCGTACTTACAATGAGCAGTTCTTC. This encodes CASSIGGGRTYNEQFF.

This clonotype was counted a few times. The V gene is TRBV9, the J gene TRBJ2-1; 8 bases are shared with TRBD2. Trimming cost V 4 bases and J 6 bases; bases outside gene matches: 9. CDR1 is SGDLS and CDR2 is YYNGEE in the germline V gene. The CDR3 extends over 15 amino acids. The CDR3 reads CASSPRTSLLNEQFF. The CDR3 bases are TGTGCCAGCAGCCCCCGGACTAGCCTCCTCAATGAGCAGTTCTTC. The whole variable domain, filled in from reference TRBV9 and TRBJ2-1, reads DSGVTQTPKHLITATGQRVTLRCSPRSGDLSVYWYQQSLDQGLQFLIQYYNGEERAKGNILERFSAQQFPDLHSELNLSSLELGDSALYFCASSPRTSLLNEQFFGPGTRLTVL.

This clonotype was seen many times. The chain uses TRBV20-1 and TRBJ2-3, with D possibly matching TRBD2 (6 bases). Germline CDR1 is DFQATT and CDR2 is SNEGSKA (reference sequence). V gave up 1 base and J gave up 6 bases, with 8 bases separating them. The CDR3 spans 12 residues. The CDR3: CSARVGGDTQYF. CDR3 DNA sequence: TGCAGTGCTAGAGTTGGGGGGGATACGCAGTATTTT.

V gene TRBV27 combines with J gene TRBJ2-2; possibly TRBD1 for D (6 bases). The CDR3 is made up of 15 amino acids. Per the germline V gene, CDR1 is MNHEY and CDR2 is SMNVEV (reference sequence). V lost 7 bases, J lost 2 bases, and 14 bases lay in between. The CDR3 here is CASTPQGHNTGELFF. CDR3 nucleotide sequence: TGTGCCAGCACCCCTCAGGGACACAACACCGGGGAGCTGTTTTTT.

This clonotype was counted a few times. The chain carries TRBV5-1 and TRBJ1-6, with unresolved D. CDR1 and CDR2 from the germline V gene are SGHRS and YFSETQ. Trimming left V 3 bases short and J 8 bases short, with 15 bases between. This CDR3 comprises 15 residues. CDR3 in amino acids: CASSSGPLDDSPLHF. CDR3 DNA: TGCGCCAGCAGCTCCGGTCCCCTAGACGATTCACCCCTCCACTTT.

The CDR3 sequence is CASSLALAGRETQYF. CDR3 nucleotide sequence: TGCGCCAGCAGCTTGGCCCTAGCGGGGAGAGAGACCCAGTACTTC. This chain uses TRBV5-1 with TRBJ2-5; 9 bases are shared with TRBD2. V shed 0 bases and J 4 bases; nucleotides not matched to a gene: 4. Per the germline V gene, CDR1 is SGHRS and CDR2 is YFSETQ. The CDR3 length is 15 residues.

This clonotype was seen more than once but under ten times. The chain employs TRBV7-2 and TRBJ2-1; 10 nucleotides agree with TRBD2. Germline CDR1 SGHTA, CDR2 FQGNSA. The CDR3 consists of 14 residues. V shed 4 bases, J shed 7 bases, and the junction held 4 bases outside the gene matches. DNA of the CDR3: TGTGCCAGCAGCTCACTAGCGGGGTGGAATGAGCAGTTCTTC. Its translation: CASSSLAGWNEQFF.

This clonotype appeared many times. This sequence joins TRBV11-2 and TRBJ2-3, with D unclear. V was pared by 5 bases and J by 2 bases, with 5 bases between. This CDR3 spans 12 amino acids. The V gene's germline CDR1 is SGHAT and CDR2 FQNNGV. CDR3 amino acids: CASSRSTDTQYF. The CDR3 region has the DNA TGTGCCAGCAGCCGGTCCACAGATACGCAGTATTTT.

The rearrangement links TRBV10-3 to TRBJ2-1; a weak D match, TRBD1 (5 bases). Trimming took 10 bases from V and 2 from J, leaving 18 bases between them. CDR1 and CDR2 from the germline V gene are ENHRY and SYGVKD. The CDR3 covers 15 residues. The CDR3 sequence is CATSRAGNTYNEQFF. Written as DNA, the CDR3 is TGTGCCACCAGCCGGGCAGGGAATACCTACAATGAGCAGTTCTTC.

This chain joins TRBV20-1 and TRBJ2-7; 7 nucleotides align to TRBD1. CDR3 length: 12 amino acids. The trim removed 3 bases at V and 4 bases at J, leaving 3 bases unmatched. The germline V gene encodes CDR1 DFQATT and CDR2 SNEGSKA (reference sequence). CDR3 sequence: CSASIQGYEQYF. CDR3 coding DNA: TGCAGTGCTAGTATACAGGGGTACGAGCAGTACTTC.

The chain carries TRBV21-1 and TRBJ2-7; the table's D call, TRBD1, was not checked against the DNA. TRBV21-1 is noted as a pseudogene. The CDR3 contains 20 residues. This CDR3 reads CASSKDRGGLTSRNSYEQYV. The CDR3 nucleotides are TGTGCCAGCAGCAAAGATCGGGGCGGACTGACCTCTCGTAACTCCTACGAGCAGTACGTC.

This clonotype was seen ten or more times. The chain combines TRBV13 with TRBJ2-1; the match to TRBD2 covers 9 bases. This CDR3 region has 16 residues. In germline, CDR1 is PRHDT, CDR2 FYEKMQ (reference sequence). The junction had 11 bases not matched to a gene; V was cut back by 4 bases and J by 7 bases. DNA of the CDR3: TGTGCCAGCAGCTCTACCGGGGTAGCGGGGGAAAATGAGCAGTTCTTC. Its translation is CASSSTGVAGENEQFF.